The clone carrying this T cell receptor beta chain was observed once. Its specificity is not known. Generated by immunoSEQ multiplex PCR, the TCRdb table keeps only in-frame clones and is missing some. The table includes fewer than 50,000 clones, 90% detected once. This entry is derived from a study of PD-L1 blockade in urothelial cancer. Study-wide points: Durable benefit accompanied greater 3-week expansion of tumor-associated blood clones.

Germline trimming cut 0 bases from V and 5 bases from J; bases unmatched to any gene: 5. CDR1 SGHNT and CDR2 YYREEE come from the germline V gene (reference sequence). This CDR3 has 16 amino acids. This specimen was PBMCs, taken around atezolizumab (anti-PD-L1) treatment. The clonotype was recovered from an older man with urothelial cancer. The genes are TRBV5-4 and TRBJ2-5, with 12 bases fitting TRBD2. The DNA for the CDR3 is TGTGCCAGCAGCTTGGCTCTAGCGGGAGGGTGGGAGACCCAGTACTTC. As protein: CASSLALAGGWETQYF.